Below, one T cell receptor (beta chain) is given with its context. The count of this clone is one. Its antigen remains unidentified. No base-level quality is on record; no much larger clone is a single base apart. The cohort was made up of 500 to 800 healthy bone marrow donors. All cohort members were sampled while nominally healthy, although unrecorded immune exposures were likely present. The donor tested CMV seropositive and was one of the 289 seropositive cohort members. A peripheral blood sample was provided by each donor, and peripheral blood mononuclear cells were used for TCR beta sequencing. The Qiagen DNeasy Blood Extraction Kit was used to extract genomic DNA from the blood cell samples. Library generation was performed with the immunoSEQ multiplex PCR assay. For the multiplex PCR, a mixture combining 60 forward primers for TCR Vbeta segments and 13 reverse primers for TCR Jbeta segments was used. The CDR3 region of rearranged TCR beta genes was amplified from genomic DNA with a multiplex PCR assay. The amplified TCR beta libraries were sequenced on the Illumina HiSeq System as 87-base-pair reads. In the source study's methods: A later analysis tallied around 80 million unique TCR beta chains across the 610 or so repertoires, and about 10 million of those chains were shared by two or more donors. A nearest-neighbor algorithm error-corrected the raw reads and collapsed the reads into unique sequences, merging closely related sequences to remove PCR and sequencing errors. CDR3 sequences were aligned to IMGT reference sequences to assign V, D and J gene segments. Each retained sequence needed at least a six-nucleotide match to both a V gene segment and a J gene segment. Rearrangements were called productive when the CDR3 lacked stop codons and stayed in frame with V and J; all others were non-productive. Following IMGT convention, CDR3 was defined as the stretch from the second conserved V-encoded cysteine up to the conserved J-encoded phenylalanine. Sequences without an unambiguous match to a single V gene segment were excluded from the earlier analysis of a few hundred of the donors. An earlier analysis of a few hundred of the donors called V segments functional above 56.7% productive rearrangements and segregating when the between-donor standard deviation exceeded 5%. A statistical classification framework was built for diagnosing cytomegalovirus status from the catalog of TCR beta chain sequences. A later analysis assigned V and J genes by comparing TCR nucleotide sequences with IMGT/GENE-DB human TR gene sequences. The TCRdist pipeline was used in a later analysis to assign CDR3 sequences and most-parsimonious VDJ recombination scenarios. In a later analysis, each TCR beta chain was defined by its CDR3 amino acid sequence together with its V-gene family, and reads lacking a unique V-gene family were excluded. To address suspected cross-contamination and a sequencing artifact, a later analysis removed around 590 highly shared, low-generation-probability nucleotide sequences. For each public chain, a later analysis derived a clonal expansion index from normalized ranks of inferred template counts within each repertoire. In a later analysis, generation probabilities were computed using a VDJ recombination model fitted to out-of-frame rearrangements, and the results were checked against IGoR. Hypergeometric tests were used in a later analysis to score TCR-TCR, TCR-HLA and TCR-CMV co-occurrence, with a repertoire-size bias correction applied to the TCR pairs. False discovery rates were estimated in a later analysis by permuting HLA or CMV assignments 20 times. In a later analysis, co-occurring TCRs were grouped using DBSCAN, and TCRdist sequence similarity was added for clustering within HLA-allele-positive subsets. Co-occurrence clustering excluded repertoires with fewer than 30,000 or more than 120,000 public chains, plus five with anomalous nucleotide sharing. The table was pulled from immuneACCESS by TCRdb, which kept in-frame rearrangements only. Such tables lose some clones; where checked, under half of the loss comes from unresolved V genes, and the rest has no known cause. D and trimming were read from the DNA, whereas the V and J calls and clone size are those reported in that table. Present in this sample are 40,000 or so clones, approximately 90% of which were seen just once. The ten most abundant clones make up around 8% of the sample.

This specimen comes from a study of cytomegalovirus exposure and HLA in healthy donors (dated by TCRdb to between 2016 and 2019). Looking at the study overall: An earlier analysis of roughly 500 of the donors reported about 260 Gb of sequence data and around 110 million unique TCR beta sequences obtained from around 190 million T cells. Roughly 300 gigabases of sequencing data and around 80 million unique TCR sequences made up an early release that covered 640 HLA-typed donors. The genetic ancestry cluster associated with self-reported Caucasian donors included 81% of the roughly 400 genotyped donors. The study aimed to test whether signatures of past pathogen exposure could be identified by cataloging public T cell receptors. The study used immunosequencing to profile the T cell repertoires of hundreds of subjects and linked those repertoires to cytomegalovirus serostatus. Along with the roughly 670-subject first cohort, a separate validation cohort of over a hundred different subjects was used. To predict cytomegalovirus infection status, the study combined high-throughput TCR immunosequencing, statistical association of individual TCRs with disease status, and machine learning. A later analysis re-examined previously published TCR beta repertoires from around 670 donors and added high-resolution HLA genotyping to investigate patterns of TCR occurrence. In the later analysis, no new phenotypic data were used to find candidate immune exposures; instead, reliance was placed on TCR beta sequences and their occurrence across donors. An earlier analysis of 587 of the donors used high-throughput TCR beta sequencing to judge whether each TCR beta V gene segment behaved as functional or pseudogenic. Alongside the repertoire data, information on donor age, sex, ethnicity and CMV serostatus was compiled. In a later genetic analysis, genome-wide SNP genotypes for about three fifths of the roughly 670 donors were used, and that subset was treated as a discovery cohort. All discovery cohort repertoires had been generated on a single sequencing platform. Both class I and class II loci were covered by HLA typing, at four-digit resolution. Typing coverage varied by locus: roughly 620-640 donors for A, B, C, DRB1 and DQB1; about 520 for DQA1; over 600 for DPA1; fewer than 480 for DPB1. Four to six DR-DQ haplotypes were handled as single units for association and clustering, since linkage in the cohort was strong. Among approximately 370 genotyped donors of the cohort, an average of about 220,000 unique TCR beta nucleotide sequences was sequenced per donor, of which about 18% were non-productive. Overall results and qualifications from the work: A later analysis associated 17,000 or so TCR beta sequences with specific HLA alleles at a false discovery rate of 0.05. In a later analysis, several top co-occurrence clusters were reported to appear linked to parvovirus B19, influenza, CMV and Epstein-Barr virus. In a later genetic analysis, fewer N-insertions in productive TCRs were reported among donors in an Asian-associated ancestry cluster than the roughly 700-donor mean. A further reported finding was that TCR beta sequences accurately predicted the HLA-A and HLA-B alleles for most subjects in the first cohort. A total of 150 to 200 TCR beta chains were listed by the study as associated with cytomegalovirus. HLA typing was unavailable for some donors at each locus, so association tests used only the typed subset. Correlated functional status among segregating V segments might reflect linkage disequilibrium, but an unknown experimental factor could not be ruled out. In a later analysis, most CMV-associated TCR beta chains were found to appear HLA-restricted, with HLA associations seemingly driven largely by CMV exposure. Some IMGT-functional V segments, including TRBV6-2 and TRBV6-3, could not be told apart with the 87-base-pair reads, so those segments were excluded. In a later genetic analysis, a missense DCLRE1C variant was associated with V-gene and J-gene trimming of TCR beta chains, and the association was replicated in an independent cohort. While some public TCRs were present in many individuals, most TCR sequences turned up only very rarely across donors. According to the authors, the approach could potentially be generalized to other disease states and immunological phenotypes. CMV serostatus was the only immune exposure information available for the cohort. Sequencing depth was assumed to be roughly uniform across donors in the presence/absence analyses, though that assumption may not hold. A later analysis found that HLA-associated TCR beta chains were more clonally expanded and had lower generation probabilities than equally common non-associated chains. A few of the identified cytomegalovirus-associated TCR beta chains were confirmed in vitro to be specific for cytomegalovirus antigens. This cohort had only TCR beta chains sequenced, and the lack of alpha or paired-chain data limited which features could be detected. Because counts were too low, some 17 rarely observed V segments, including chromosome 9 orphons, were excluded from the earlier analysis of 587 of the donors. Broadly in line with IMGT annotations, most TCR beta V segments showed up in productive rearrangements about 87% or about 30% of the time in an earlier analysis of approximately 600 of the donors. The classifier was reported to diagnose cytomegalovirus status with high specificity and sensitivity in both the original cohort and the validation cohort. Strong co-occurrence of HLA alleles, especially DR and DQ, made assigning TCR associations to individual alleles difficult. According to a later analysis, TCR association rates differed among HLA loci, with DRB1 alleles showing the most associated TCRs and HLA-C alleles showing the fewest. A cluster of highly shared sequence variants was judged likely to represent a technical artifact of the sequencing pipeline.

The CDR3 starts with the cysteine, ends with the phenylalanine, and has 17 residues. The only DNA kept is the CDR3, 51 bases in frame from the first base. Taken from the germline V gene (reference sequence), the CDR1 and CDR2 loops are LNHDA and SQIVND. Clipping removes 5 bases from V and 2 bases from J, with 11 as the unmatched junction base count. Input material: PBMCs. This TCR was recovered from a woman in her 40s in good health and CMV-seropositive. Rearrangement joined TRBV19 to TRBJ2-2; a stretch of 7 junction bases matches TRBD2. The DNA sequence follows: TGTGCCAGTAGTCCCCTCGAAGGGAGGGCTAACACCGGGGAGCTGTTTTTT. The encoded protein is CASSPLEGRANTGELFF.